Shown below are 3 T cell receptor beta chains from a single sample sequenced in a study of cytomegalovirus exposure and HLA in healthy donors. PCR used 60 Vbeta primers and 13 Jbeta primers. The assay was immunoSEQ multiplex PCR, and TCRdb's table has in-frame clones only and misses some. The sample gives about 130,000 clones, 70% to 80% of which show up once; around 4% is in the top ten. Sequencing was done on a sample of PBMCs. These receptor sequences come from a man in his forties in good health and CMV-seronegative.

Note on this clone: The sample has other DNA sequences that encode this CDR3 too. The chain is built from TRBV5-1 and TRBJ2-6; no clear D gene. The germline gives CDR1 SGHRS, CDR2 YFSETQ. The CDR3 sequence is 18 residues long. Trimming stripped 1 base from V and 0 bases from J, with 14 bases between. Here the CDR3 reads CASSLSGQVISGANVLTF. The CDR3 bases are TGCGCCAGCAGCTTGTCTGGGCAGGTGATCTCTGGGGCCAACGTCCTGACTTTC.

This chain connects TRBV4-2 to TRBJ2-1; TRBD2 matches 8 bases. Germline V gene lookup returns CDR1 LGHNA and CDR2 YNFKEQ. With V trimmed by 0 bases and J by 9 bases, 10 bases remained unmatched. This CDR3 has 16 residues. The CDR3 DNA is TGTGCCAGCAGCCAAGATATAGCGGGGAGCAAATCTGAGCAGTTCTTC. Translating it yields CASSQDIAGSKSEQFF.

Details on this clone: At one boundary the junction diverges from the germline segment, which might be a read error. The V call is TRBV7-7, the J call TRBJ2-5; perhaps TRBD2 as D (5 bases). CDR3 length: 13 amino acids. In germline, CDR1 is SSHAT, CDR2 FNYEAQ (reference sequence). The CDR3 DNA sequence: TGTGCTAGCACCGACGGGGAGTTGGAGACCCAGTACTTC. Encoded protein: CASTDGELETQYF.